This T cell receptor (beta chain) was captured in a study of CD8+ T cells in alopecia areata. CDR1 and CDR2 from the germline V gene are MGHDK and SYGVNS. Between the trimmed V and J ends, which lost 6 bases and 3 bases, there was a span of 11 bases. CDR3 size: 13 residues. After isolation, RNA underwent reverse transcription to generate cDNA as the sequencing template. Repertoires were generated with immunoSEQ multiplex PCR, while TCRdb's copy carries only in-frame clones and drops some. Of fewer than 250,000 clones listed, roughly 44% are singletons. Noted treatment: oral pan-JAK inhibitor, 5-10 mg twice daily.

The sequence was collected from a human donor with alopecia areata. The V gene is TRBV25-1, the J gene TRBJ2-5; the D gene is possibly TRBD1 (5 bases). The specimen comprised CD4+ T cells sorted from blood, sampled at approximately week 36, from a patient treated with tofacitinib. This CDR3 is CASRTTVKETQYF. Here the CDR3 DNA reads TGTGCCAGCAGAACGACAGTGAAAGAGACCCAGTACTTC.